Listed below are T cell receptor beta chains from one sample, sequenced in a study of blood T cell repertoires in COVID-19. Some clones are missing from TCRdb's copy, which holds only in-frame ones; the method was immunoSEQ multiplex PCR. The table has about 180,000 clones, approximately 83% seen once. Specimen: peripheral blood. The receptors were sampled from a man aged 45-60 years with active or convalescent COVID-19. Both conserved end residues are part of each CDR3. A D gene is named only where the DNA matches it firmly. The size field is filled for only some rows; it gives once, few, many or a size class.

v_gene,abundance,d_gene,j_gene,CDR3nt,CDR3aa
TRBV7-2,NA,NA,TRBJ1-6,TGTGCCAGCAGCTTAGTGGAGGGGATGGGTTCACCCCTCCACTTT,CASSLVEGMGSPLHF
TRBV24-1,NA,NA,TRBJ1-2,TGTGCCACCAGTGATACAGACTATGGCTACACCTTC,CATSDTDYGYTF
TRBV5-1,NA,NA,TRBJ1-2,TGCGCCAGCAGCTTGGAACAGTTAGGTGGCTACACCTTC,CASSLEQLGGYTF
TRBV5-1,NA,NA,TRBJ2-7,TGCGCCAGCAGCTTGGCGGGGGAATACGAGCAGTACTTC,CASSLAGEYEQYF
TRBV19,NA,NA,TRBJ2-5,TGTGCCAGTAGTAAGGCGGGGTTAGAAGAGACCCAGTACTTC,CASSKAGLEETQYF
TRBV5-1,NA,NA,TRBJ2-2,TGCGCCAGCAGCTCGGCTAGCTTTTACACCGGGGAGCTGTTTTTT,CASSSASFYTGELFF
TRBV10-1,few,NA,TRBJ2-7,TGCGCCAGCAGCCTTAACAGGGACCACGAGCAGTACTTC,CASSLNRDHEQYF
TRBV5-1,NA,NA,TRBJ2-7,TGCGCCAGCAGCATCCAGGGGCAGGACGAGCAGTACTTC,CASSIQGQDEQYF
TRBV11-1,NA,TRBD2,TRBJ2-1,TGTGCCAGCAGTCGGGGGGGGACCTACAATGAGCAGTTCTTC,CASSRGGTYNEQFF
TRBV28,once,NA,TRBJ1-2,TGTGCCAGCAGTTTAGGGGCGTTTGATAACTATGGCTACACCTTC,CASSLGAFDNYGYTF
TRBV3-1/TRBV3-2,NA,NA,TRBJ2-6,TGTGCCAGCAGCCAAGGATTTGAGGGTCTACTAGATGAATACTCTGGGGCCAACGTCCTGACTTTC,CASSQGFEGLLDEYSGANVLTF
TRBV5-1,NA,TRBD2,TRBJ2-1,TGCGCCAGCAGCTTGCACAGCGGGAGCGCCTACAATGAGCAGTTCTTC,CASSLHSGSAYNEQFF
TRBV4-3,NA,TRBD1,TRBJ2-5,TGCGCCAGCAGCCGCCTCCCCCCAGACAGGGGTTTAGAGACCCAGTACTTC,CASSRLPPDRGLETQYF
TRBV4-1,NA,TRBD1,TRBJ2-1,TGCGCCAGCAGCCAAGCAGGGGGCTCCTACAATGAGCAGTTCTTC,CASSQAGGSYNEQFF
TRBV11-3,NA,NA,TRBJ2-7,TGTGCCAGCAGCTTAGTTTTAGGAGACGAGCAGTACTTC,CASSLVLGDEQYF
TRBV4-1,NA,TRBD1,TRBJ1-1,TGCGCCAGCAGCCAATCCCAGTCCCAACAGGGGGCAATGCATGCTTTCTTT,CASSQSQSQQGAMHAFF
TRBV13,NA,TRBD1,TRBJ2-5,TGTGCCAGCAGCAAGACAGGGGGCCAAGAGACCCAGTACTTC,CASSKTGGQETQYF
TRBV5-1,NA,TRBD1,TRBJ2-1,TGCGCCAGCAGCCTGGGGGACAGGGGGAATGAGCAGTTCTTC,CASSLGDRGNEQFF
TRBV24-1,NA,TRBD1,TRBJ2-3,TGTGCCACCAGTGACCTCACCGCCGGGACAGGCTTCACAGATACGCAGTATTTT,CATSDLTAGTGFTDTQYF
TRBV7-6,NA,NA,TRBJ2-1,TGTGCCAGCAGCTTAAACAGTAATGAGCAGTTCTTC,CASSLNSNEQFF
TRBV30,NA,NA,TRBJ1-5,TGTGCCTGGAGTGTGTCACGGCCGGAGGGCAATCAGCCCCAGCATTTT,CAWSVSRPEGNQPQHF
TRBV5-1,NA,TRBD2,TRBJ2-3,TGCGCCAGCAGCCTCGCGGGGGAAATGAATACGCAGTATTTT,CASSLAGEMNTQYF
TRBV18,NA,NA,TRBJ1-6,TGTGCCAGCTCACCGGCTCAGGGCTATAATTCACCCCTCCACTTT,CASSPAQGYNSPLHF
TRBV3-1/TRBV3-2,NA,TRBD1,TRBJ1-2,TGTGCCAGCAGCCCCGGACAGGGTCAAGACTATGGCTACACCTTC,CASSPGQGQDYGYTF
TRBV6-4,NA,NA,TRBJ1-5,TGTGCCAGCAGACCATTGGGAGGCAATCAGCCCCAGCATTTT,CASRPLGGNQPQHF